The rows below give T cell receptor beta chains drawn from one sample of a study of cytomegalovirus exposure and HLA in healthy donors. Assay: immunoSEQ multiplex PCR; the TCRdb copy retains only in-frame clones and omits some. The table shows about 160,000 clones, with roughly 77% occurring only once. Material for sequencing was PBMCs. The origin of the receptors is a male donor in good health and CMV-seronegative. Both conserved end residues are part of each CDR3. The order of the fields is V gene, J gene, D gene, clone size, CDR3 protein, CDR3 DNA. D genes are given only for firm matches. Size tells how often a clone was seen (once, few, many) or the class of an expanded clone, and some rows leave it out.

V gene: TRBV4-1
J gene: TRBJ2-1
D gene: TRBD2
clone size: .
CDR3 protein: CASSQPGLAGVEQFF
CDR3 DNA: TGCGCCAGCAGCCAACCGGGACTAGCGGGAGTTGAGCAGTTCTTC

V gene: TRBV6-6
J gene: TRBJ1-2
D gene: .
clone size: .
CDR3 protein: CASTNMGYGYTF
CDR3 DNA: TGTGCCAGCACCAACATGGGCTATGGCTACACTTTC

V gene: TRBV15
J gene: TRBJ2-6
D gene: .
clone size: .
CDR3 protein: CATSREGIQGGGISGANVLTF
CDR3 DNA: TGTGCCACCAGCAGAGAGGGTATACAGGGTGGTGGGATCTCTGGGGCCAACGTCCTGACTTTC

V gene: TRBV7-8
J gene: TRBJ1-1
D gene: .
clone size: .
CDR3 protein: CASSLVSGEAFF
CDR3 DNA: TGTGCCAGCAGCTTAGTGTCGGGTGAAGCTTTCTTT

V gene: TRBV9
J gene: TRBJ2-3
D gene: .
clone size: .
CDR3 protein: CASSGQATQYF
CDR3 DNA: TGTGCCAGCAGCGGACAGGCGACGCAGTATTTT

V gene: TRBV5-1
J gene: TRBJ2-6
D gene: TRBD2
clone size: .
CDR3 protein: CASSPTSGASGANVLTF
CDR3 DNA: TGCGCCAGCAGCCCAACTAGCGGGGCTTCTGGGGCCAACGTCCTGACTTTC

V gene: TRBV7-2
J gene: TRBJ2-7
D gene: TRBD2
clone size: .
CDR3 protein: CASSLSGLAGGPYEQYF
CDR3 DNA: TGTGCCAGCAGCTTATCGGGACTAGCGGGAGGCCCCTACGAGCAGTACTTC

V gene: TRBV5-5
J gene: TRBJ1-2
D gene: TRBD1
clone size: few
CDR3 protein: CASSLGQGTVYGYTF
CDR3 DNA: TGTGCCAGCAGCCTAGGACAGGGGACCGTCTATGGCTACACCTTC

V gene: TRBV4-1
J gene: TRBJ1-5
D gene: TRBD1
clone size: .
CDR3 protein: CASSQVSGGINQPQHF
CDR3 DNA: TGCGCCAGCAGCCAAGTCTCAGGGGGAATTAATCAGCCCCAGCATTTT

V gene: TRBV6-5
J gene: TRBJ2-5
D gene: TRBD2
clone size: .
CDR3 protein: CASSTGLGWAQYF
CDR3 DNA: TGTGCCAGCAGTACGGGACTAGGTTGGGCCCAGTACTTC

V gene: TRBV9
J gene: TRBJ2-7
D gene: TRBD1
clone size: .
CDR3 protein: CASSVTGQAYEQYF
CDR3 DNA: TGTGCCAGCAGCGTAACTGGACAGGCCTACGAGCAGTACTTC

V gene: TRBV14
J gene: TRBJ2-5
D gene: TRBD2
clone size: .
CDR3 protein: CASSSLPGTSQETQYF
CDR3 DNA: TGTGCCAGCAGCTCCCTCCCCGGGACTAGCCAAGAGACCCAGTACTTC

V gene: TRBV6-1
J gene: TRBJ1-3
D gene: TRBD1
clone size: .
CDR3 protein: CASSGQGAGNTIYF
CDR3 DNA: TGTGCCAGCAGCGGACAGGGGGCTGGAAACACCATATATTTT

V gene: TRBV5-1
J gene: TRBJ2-1
D gene: TRBD2
clone size: .
CDR3 protein: CASSDGRSGVNEQFF
CDR3 DNA: TGCGCCAGCAGCGACGGCCGGAGCGGGGTTAATGAGCAGTTCTTC

V gene: TRBV4-1
J gene: TRBJ1-6
D gene: .
clone size: .
CDR3 protein: CASRGGWNNSPLHF
CDR3 DNA: TGCGCCAGCAGGGGGGGATGGAATAATTCACCCCTCCACTTT

V gene: TRBV27
J gene: TRBJ1-1
D gene: .
clone size: .
CDR3 protein: CASRSGSGTEAFF
CDR3 DNA: TGTGCCAGCAGGTCAGGGTCGGGCACTGAAGCTTTCTTT

V gene: TRBV7-9
J gene: TRBJ1-5
D gene: TRBD1
clone size: .
CDR3 protein: CASSPRGGADQPQHF
CDR3 DNA: TGTGCCAGCAGCCCCCGAGGGGGCGCGGATCAGCCCCAGCATTTT

V gene: TRBV30
J gene: TRBJ2-3
D gene: TRBD2
clone size: few
CDR3 protein: CAWDGRGINTDTQYF
CDR3 DNA: TGTGCCTGGGACGGGCGGGGGATTAACACAGATACGCAGTATTTT

V gene: TRBV5-1
J gene: TRBJ2-7
D gene: TRBD1
clone size: .
CDR3 protein: CASSQGQGDHEQYF
CDR3 DNA: TGCGCCAGCAGCCAGGGACAGGGGGACCACGAGCAGTACTTC

V gene: TRBV7-4
J gene: TRBJ1-5
D gene: .
clone size: .
CDR3 protein: CARQVNQPQHF
CDR3 DNA: TGTGCCCGACAGGTCAATCAGCCCCAGCATTTT

V gene: TRBV6-5
J gene: TRBJ2-7
D gene: TRBD2
clone size: .
CDR3 protein: CASRTSGANSYEQYF
CDR3 DNA: TGTGCCAGCAGAACCAGCGGGGCCAACTCCTACGAGCAGTACTTC

V gene: TRBV18
J gene: TRBJ1-1
D gene: .
clone size: .
CDR3 protein: CASSPILTEALTEAFF
CDR3 DNA: TGTGCCAGCTCACCGATACTAACGGAGGCATTGACTGAAGCTTTCTTT

V gene: TRBV23-1
J gene: TRBJ2-6
D gene: .
clone size: .
CDR3 protein: CASSQRRGNEVSANVLTF
CDR3 DNA: TGCGCCAGCAGTCAAAGGAGGGGAAATGAAGTGTCGGCCAACGTCCTGACTTTC

V gene: TRBV6-6
J gene: TRBJ2-5
D gene: .
clone size: .
CDR3 protein: CASRSTSRETQYF
CDR3 DNA: TGTGCCAGCAGATCCACTAGCAGAGAGACCCAGTACTTC

V gene: TRBV7-9
J gene: TRBJ2-5
D gene: .
clone size: .
CDR3 protein: CASSLAVRQETQYF
CDR3 DNA: TGTGCCAGCAGCTTAGCTGTCAGGCAAGAGACCCAGTACTTC

V gene: TRBV11-3
J gene: TRBJ2-2
D gene: .
clone size: .
CDR3 protein: CASSFGSGELFF
CDR3 DNA: TGTGCCAGCAGCTTTGGCTCCGGGGAGCTGTTTTTT

V gene: TRBV4-2
J gene: TRBJ1-1
D gene: .
clone size: few
CDR3 protein: CASSQDPGVLKGEAFF
CDR3 DNA: TGTGCCAGCAGCCAAGATCCCGGGGTTCTAAAAGGTGAAGCTTTCTTT

V gene: TRBV5-6
J gene: TRBJ2-7
D gene: TRBD1
clone size: .
CDR3 protein: CASSLDRGREQYF
CDR3 DNA: TGTGCCAGCAGCTTGGACAGGGGTCGTGAGCAGTACTTC

V gene: TRBV6-1
J gene: TRBJ1-4
D gene: TRBD1
clone size: .
CDR3 protein: CASSEKGAGGEKLFF
CDR3 DNA: TGTGCCAGCAGTGAAAAGGGGGCAGGGGGTGAAAAACTGTTTTTT

V gene: TRBV6-5
J gene: TRBJ2-5
D gene: .
clone size: .
CDR3 protein: CASSYKGLETQYF
CDR3 DNA: TGTGCCAGCAGTTACAAGGGGCTTGAGACCCAGTACTTC

V gene: TRBV29-1
J gene: TRBJ2-7
D gene: TRBD2
clone size: .
CDR3 protein: CSAREDSYEQYF
CDR3 DNA: TGCAGCGCACGGGAGGACTCCTACGAGCAGTACTTC

V gene: TRBV11-2
J gene: TRBJ2-7
D gene: TRBD1
clone size: .
CDR3 protein: CASSGQGLEQYF
CDR3 DNA: TGTGCCAGCAGCGGACAGGGCCTCGAGCAGTACTTC

V gene: TRBV7-9
J gene: TRBJ2-5
D gene: TRBD2
clone size: few
CDR3 protein: CASSPSPSGGGQYF
CDR3 DNA: TGTGCCAGCAGCCCAAGTCCCAGCGGGGGTGGCCAGTACTTC

V gene: TRBV28
J gene: TRBJ2-7
D gene: TRBD1
clone size: .
CDR3 protein: CASRTGTAAFIRGEQYF
CDR3 DNA: TGTGCCAGCAGGACCGGGACAGCCGCATTCATTCGAGGAGAGCAGTACTTC

V gene: TRBV6-6
J gene: TRBJ1-5
D gene: .
clone size: .
CDR3 protein: CASTSGFGNQPQHF
CDR3 DNA: TGTGCCAGCACTTCGGGGTTTGGCAATCAGCCCCAGCATTTT

V gene: TRBV5-1
J gene: TRBJ2-1
D gene: TRBD2
clone size: .
CDR3 protein: CASSLALLAEGFNEQFF
CDR3 DNA: TGCGCCAGCAGCTTGGCCTTGCTAGCGGAGGGGTTCAATGAGCAGTTCTTC

V gene: TRBV6-1
J gene: TRBJ1-5
D gene: .
clone size: few
CDR3 protein: CASSQDRQPQHF
CDR3 DNA: TGTGCCAGCAGTCAAGACAGGCAGCCCCAGCATTTT

V gene: TRBV4-1
J gene: TRBJ2-7
D gene: .
clone size: once
CDR3 protein: CASSQEGGKSSYEQYF
CDR3 DNA: TGCGCCAGCAGCCAAGAGGGCGGGAAAAGCTCCTACGAGCAGTACTTC

V gene: TRBV7-9
J gene: TRBJ2-1
D gene: TRBD2
clone size: .
CDR3 protein: CASSQAPAGELEEQFF
CDR3 DNA: TGCGCCAGCAGCCAAGCCCCAGCGGGGGAGTTAGAGGAGCAGTTCTTC

V gene: TRBV4-1
J gene: TRBJ1-2
D gene: TRBD1
clone size: once
CDR3 protein: CASSQLAGQKYGYTF
CDR3 DNA: TGCGCCAGCAGCCAACTGGCGGGACAGAAGTATGGCTACACCTTC

V gene: TRBV28
J gene: TRBJ2-7
D gene: .
clone size: few
CDR3 protein: CASSFSRNYEQYF
CDR3 DNA: TGTGCCAGCAGTTTCTCCAGGAACTACGAGCAGTACTTC

V gene: TRBV27
J gene: TRBJ2-7
D gene: .
clone size: .
CDR3 protein: CASSLTSVTYEQYF
CDR3 DNA: TGTGCCAGCAGTTTAACCAGCGTCACCTACGAGCAGTACTTC

V gene: TRBV14
J gene: TRBJ1-5
D gene: .
clone size: .
CDR3 protein: CASSLPLQRNQPQHF
CDR3 DNA: TGTGCCAGCAGCCTGCCCCTTCAGCGAAATCAGCCCCAGCATTTT

V gene: TRBV19
J gene: TRBJ2-1
D gene: TRBD2
clone size: .
CDR3 protein: CASSMGGRYREQFF
CDR3 DNA: TGTGCCAGTAGTATGGGCGGGAGATATCGTGAGCAGTTCTTC

V gene: TRBV27
J gene: TRBJ1-5
D gene: .
clone size: .
CDR3 protein: CASSLTLQGSQHF
CDR3 DNA: TGTGCCAGCAGTTTAACCCTCCAGGGGTCCCAGCATTTT

V gene: TRBV9
J gene: TRBJ2-7
D gene: .
clone size: .
CDR3 protein: CASSVVGGPNEQYF
CDR3 DNA: TGTGCCAGCAGCGTAGTGGGAGGTCCTAACGAGCAGTACTTC

V gene: TRBV5-1
J gene: TRBJ1-5
D gene: TRBD1
clone size: .
CDR3 protein: CASSFLPGQTNQPQHF
CDR3 DNA: TGCGCCAGCAGCTTTTTGCCGGGACAGACGAATCAGCCCCAGCATTTT

V gene: TRBV19
J gene: TRBJ2-6
D gene: .
clone size: few
CDR3 protein: CASRTDSSGANVLTF
CDR3 DNA: TGTGCCAGTAGGACTGACAGCTCTGGGGCCAACGTCCTGACTTTC

V gene: TRBV11-3
J gene: TRBJ2-6
D gene: TRBD1
clone size: .
CDR3 protein: CASSPGQGAAGANVLTF
CDR3 DNA: TGTGCCAGCAGCCCGGGACAGGGGGCAGCTGGGGCCAACGTCCTGACTTTC

V gene: TRBV4-1
J gene: TRBJ2-5
D gene: TRBD1
clone size: .
CDR3 protein: CASSQAGQGKRETQYF
CDR3 DNA: TGCGCCAGCAGCCAAGCGGGACAGGGCAAGAGAGAGACCCAGTACTTC

V gene: TRBV5-1
J gene: TRBJ2-3
D gene: TRBD2
clone size: .
CDR3 protein: CASSLGGRTDTQYF
CDR3 DNA: TGCGCCAGCAGCTTGGGCGGGAGGACAGATACGCAGTATTTT

V gene: TRBV13
J gene: TRBJ2-5
D gene: .
clone size: .
CDR3 protein: CASSLTGVAQYF
CDR3 DNA: TGTGCCAGCAGCTTGACCGGGGTGGCCCAGTACTTC

V gene: TRBV2
J gene: TRBJ2-1
D gene: TRBD1
clone size: .
CDR3 protein: CASTQGQINEQFF
CDR3 DNA: TGTGCCAGCACGCAGGGACAGATCAATGAGCAGTTCTTC

V gene: TRBV7-9
J gene: TRBJ2-2
D gene: TRBD2
clone size: .
CDR3 protein: CASSWGGRPGELFF
CDR3 DNA: TGTGCCAGCAGCTGGGGGGGACGTCCCGGGGAGCTGTTTTTT

V gene: TRBV10-1
J gene: TRBJ2-2
D gene: .
clone size: .
CDR3 protein: CASVTCPWGVGELFF
CDR3 DNA: TGCGCCAGCGTCACTTGCCCTTGGGGGGTTGGGGAGCTGTTTTTT

V gene: TRBV5-1
J gene: TRBJ1-1
D gene: TRBD1
clone size: .
CDR3 protein: CASSPNPGQGAFF
CDR3 DNA: TGCGCCAGCAGCCCGAACCCGGGACAGGGGGCTTTCTTT

V gene: TRBV6-6
J gene: TRBJ2-3
D gene: TRBD1
clone size: few
CDR3 protein: CASTQDRRIDTQYF
CDR3 DNA: TGTGCCAGCACCCAGGACAGGCGTATAGATACGCAGTATTTT

V gene: TRBV5-1
J gene: TRBJ2-2
D gene: .
clone size: .
CDR3 protein: CASSSGQLSTGELFF
CDR3 DNA: TGCGCCAGCAGTTCAGGACAGTTATCCACCGGGGAGCTGTTTTTT